The 19 T cell receptor beta chains given below trace back to one sample, sequenced in a study of blood T cell repertoires in COVID-19. Repertoires were generated with immunoSEQ multiplex PCR, while TCRdb's copy carries only in-frame clones and drops some. The table records 270,000 or so clones, approximately 85% of them present only once. The material sequenced was PBMCs or T cells enriched from blood (not recorded which). These TCRs come from a woman aged 50 to 65 who had been exposed to COVID-19.

V gene TRBV9 combines with J gene TRBJ2-7; D is perhaps TRBD1 (6 bases). This CDR3 is 14 amino acids long. V was cut by 0 bases and J by 6 bases, with 13 bases left in between. Germline-derived CDR1 and CDR2 are SGDLS and YYNGEE. DNA for the CDR3: TGTGCCAGCAGCGTAGATCCAGGGGTTAGCGAGCAGTACTTC. This sequence encodes CASSVDPGVSEQYF.

This chain connects TRBV7-9 to TRBJ1-2; 8 bases match TRBD1. After removal of 0 bases from V and 6 bases from J, the junction contained 6 bases not matched to a gene. Germline V CDR1 and CDR2: SEHNR, FQNEAQ (reference sequence). The CDR3 consists of 15 residues. The CDR3 spells CASSLAGTGLNGYTF. CDR3 nucleotide sequence: TGTGCCAGCAGCTTAGCCGGGACAGGCTTAAATGGCTACACCTTC.

The chain joins TRBV6-6 to TRBJ1-1; 8 bases match TRBD1. This CDR3 comprises 14 residues. The V segment lost 0 bases and the J segment 4 bases; nucleotides outside the gene matches: 1. CDR1 is MNHNY, CDR2 SVGAGI, per germline (reference sequence). CDR3 coding DNA: TGTGCCAGCAGTTACTCCACAGGGGGCACTGAAGCTTTCTTT. It yields the protein CASSYSTGGTEAFF.

The gene calls are TRBV7-2 and TRBJ1-2, with a possible D match to TRBD1 (5 bases). This CDR3 is 14 amino acids long. Deletions cut 1 base from V and 4 bases from J, with 10 bases between. CDR1 and CDR2 (germline): SGHTA, FQGNSA. This CDR3 is CASSLERQSYGYTF. In DNA form, the CDR3 reads TGTGCCAGCAGCTTAGAACGACAGAGCTATGGCTACACCTTC.

This clone appeared a few times. This chain uses TRBV7-9 with TRBJ2-1, with TRBD2 matching over 16 bases. With 5 bases clipped from V and 7 bases from J, the junction kept 2 bases outside the gene matches. The CDR3 is 15 residues long. CDR1 and CDR2 (germline): SEHNR, FQNEAQ (reference sequence). The CDR3 spells CASSPGLAGGNEQFF. The CDR3 region has the DNA TGTGCCAGCAGCCCGGGACTAGCGGGGGGGAATGAGCAGTTCTTC.

This chain joins TRBV5-1 and TRBJ1-2, with a tentative D call TRBD1 (6 bases). The germline gives CDR1 SGHRS, CDR2 YFSETQ. V gave up 4 bases and J gave up 6 bases, with 13 bases separating them. The length of the CDR3 is 13 residues. This CDR3 is CASSQNRVDGYTF. CDR3 sequence (DNA): TGCGCCAGCAGCCAGAACAGGGTGGATGGCTACACCTTC.

The rearrangement joins TRBV6-5 to TRBJ1-3; a weak D match, TRBD1 (6 bases). V lost 6 bases, J lost 10 bases, and 19 bases lay in between. Per germline, CDR1 MNHEY and CDR2 SVGAGI. This CDR3 has 14 amino acids. CDR3 region: CASRSVAGAKTIYF. The DNA for the CDR3 is TGTGCCAGCAGGTCGGTGGCAGGGGCGAAGACCATATATTTT.

The chain recombines TRBV27 with TRBJ1-6; 8 positions match TRBD1. Germline V gives CDR1 MNHEY, CDR2 SMNVEV (reference sequence). The CDR3 has 17 residues. V shed 1 base and J 10 bases; nucleotides not matched to a gene: 12. This CDR3 is CASSLYYGGQVPSPLHF. The DNA for the CDR3 is TGTGCCAGCAGTTTATATTATGGGGGACAGGTGCCCTCACCCCTCCACTTT.

V and J are TRBV6-5 and TRBJ2-7, with D unresolved. CDR3 length equals 13 residues. The V end lost 5 bases, the J end lost 2 bases, and 10 bases lay between the germline ends. Germline CDR1 and CDR2: MNHEY and SVGAGI. This CDR3 reads CASSPLPPYEQYF. In DNA form, the CDR3 reads TGTGCCAGCAGTCCCCTACCCCCCTACGAGCAGTACTTC.

The rearrangement links TRBV4-1 to TRBJ2-2, with TRBD1 identical over 8 bases. The V segment lost 1 base and the J segment 1 base; nucleotides outside the gene matches: 5. The V gene's germline CDR1 is MGHRA and CDR2 YSYEKL. The CDR3 sequence is 17 residues long. CDR3 residues: CASSQVLDRGNTGELFF. The CDR3, as DNA: TGCGCCAGCAGCCAAGTCCTAGACAGGGGGAACACCGGGGAGCTGTTTTTT.

This rearrangement joins TRBV15 to TRBJ1-5, with D uncertain. V lost 1 base, J lost 0 bases, and 7 bases lay in between. This CDR3 comprises 15 residues. The germline V gene encodes CDR1 LNHNV and CDR2 YYDKDF (reference sequence). The CDR3 reads CATSRGLYSNQPQHF. The CDR3 nucleotides read TGTGCCACCAGCAGAGGACTCTATAGCAATCAGCCCCAGCATTTT.

The chain combines TRBV10-3 with TRBJ1-6, with 7 nucleotides matching TRBD1. The CDR3 totals 13 residues. In germline, CDR1 is ENHRY, CDR2 SYGVKD. The trim removed 9 bases at V and 6 bases at J, leaving 5 bases unmatched. The CDR3 is CAIRQGLNSPLHF. For the CDR3, the DNA is TGTGCCATTCGACAGGGCCTTAATTCACCCCTCCACTTT.

The chain carries TRBV12-5 and TRBJ2-5; D remains unclear. V dropped 3 bases and J dropped 4 bases, with 21 bases sitting between them. Germline lookup yields CDR1 LGHNT and CDR2 FRNRAP. The CDR3 runs 17 residues. CDR3 region: CASGFSLKTEFVETQYF. The CDR3 coding sequence is TGTGCTAGTGGTTTCTCACTTAAGACTGAATTCGTAGAGACCCAGTACTTC.

The V gene is TRBV5-4, the J gene TRBJ2-5; 8 bases are shared with TRBD1. Germline V gene sequence: CDR1 SGHNT, CDR2 YYREEE (reference sequence). This CDR3 region has 14 residues. J gave up 3 bases and V 4 bases, and 5 bases lay outside the gene matches. The CDR3 sequence is CASSPSTGEETQYF. CDR3 nucleotides: TGTGCCAGCAGCCCATCGACAGGGGAAGAGACCCAGTACTTC.

The table lists this clone with a few counts. This chain joins TRBV5-4 and TRBJ2-1; D possibly corresponds to TRBD1 (6 bases). This CDR3 comprises 13 residues. The germline gives CDR1 SGHNT, CDR2 YYREEE (reference sequence). V was trimmed by 4 bases and J by 8 bases, leaving 13 bases between them. Written as DNA, the CDR3 is TGTGCCAGCAGCCGCCCGACAGGCGATGAGCAGTTCTTC. It specifies CASSRPTGDEQFF.

This clone was counted a single time. This rearrangement joins TRBV5-1 to TRBJ2-7, with 8 nucleotides matching TRBD1. The CDR3 extends over 16 amino acids. From germline, CDR1 is SGHRS and CDR2 YFSETQ. V shed 0 bases, J shed 2 bases, and the junction held 7 bases outside the gene matches. For the CDR3, the DNA is TGCGCCAGCAGCTTGGGGGGGGACAGGTGGACCTACGAGCAGTACTTC. Translated, it gives CASSLGGDRWTYEQYF.

This clone came up a few times. This chain links TRBV19 with TRBJ1-1; weak D call: TRBD1 (6 bases). The CDR3 contains 16 residues. Germline CDR1 reads LNHDA; CDR2 reads SQIVND (reference sequence). V was clipped by 5 bases and J by 1 base, with 17 bases between them. The CDR3, as DNA: TGTGCCAGTAGTGCCCAGGCGGACAGCTGGAACACTGAAGCTTTCTTT. This sequence encodes CASSAQADSWNTEAFF.

The chain couples TRBV7-8 to TRBJ2-7; perhaps TRBD1 as D (6 bases). CDR1 SGHVS and CDR2 FQNEAQ come from the germline V gene. V dropped 1 base and J dropped 6 bases, with 13 bases sitting between them. The CDR3 spans 14 residues. CDR3 protein: CASSLVQGSGEQYF. CDR3 DNA sequence: TGTGCCAGCAGCTTAGTACAGGGATCAGGCGAGCAGTACTTC.

This chain uses TRBV4-2 with TRBJ1-3; D not certain. V dropped 0 bases and J dropped 7 bases, with 10 bases sitting between them. The CDR3 extends over 14 amino acids. Germline V CDR1 and CDR2: LGHNA, YNFKEQ. The chain's CDR3 is CASSQEYRSNTIYF. CDR3 DNA sequence: TGTGCCAGCAGCCAAGAATACAGAAGCAACACCATATATTTT.